This is a list of T cell receptor beta chains from one sample in a study of T cell repertoires in cytomegalovirus infection. TCRdb itself ran the reads through MiXCR, one entry per CDR3 protein. The sample includes 450,000 to 650,000 distinct CDR3 sequences, approximately 40% seen only once; the top ten take 48%. Their target antigens are unknown. The sequencing used cultured PBMCs, collected from culture after CMV antigen stimulation. The source is a human donor in good health (CMV status not recorded). Some clones in this sample may be carry-over from other donors' samples. Both conserved end residues are trimmed from each CDR3. The order of the fields is V gene, J gene, CDR3 protein.

v_call: TRBV7-7
j_call: TRBJ2-3
cdr3_aa: ASSLGLLRTDTQY

v_call: TRBV7-6
j_call: TRBJ1-4
cdr3_aa: ASSLEGRGKLF

v_call: TRBV19
j_call: TRBJ1-5
cdr3_aa: ASSQYSNQPQH

v_call: TRBV7-2
j_call: TRBJ2-3
cdr3_aa: ASSPTFTDTQY

v_call: TRBV5-5
j_call: TRBJ1-1
cdr3_aa: DPPGEAF

v_call: TRBV27
j_call: TRBJ2-7
cdr3_aa: ASSFSRGVCDEQY

v_call: TRBV6-7
j_call: TRBJ2-7
cdr3_aa: ASSYRGPPTYEQY

v_call: TRBV19
j_call: TRBJ2-1
cdr3_aa: ASSISLSGSYNEQF

v_call: TRBV12-3/TRBV12-4
j_call: TRBJ2-2
cdr3_aa: ASSFRGANTGELF

v_call: TRBV19
j_call: TRBJ2-2
cdr3_aa: ASSSGVFTGELF

v_call: TRBV15
j_call: TRBJ2-7
cdr3_aa: ATSLGRGTYEQY

v_call: TRBV29-1
j_call: TRBJ2-7
cdr3_aa: SVGQGAGYEQY

v_call: TRBV7-2
j_call: TRBJ2-3
cdr3_aa: ASSLVASGGSTDTQY

v_call: TRBV7-8
j_call: TRBJ1-4
cdr3_aa: ASSLRRTGVLDNEKLF

v_call: TRBV20-1
j_call: TRBJ2-3
cdr3_aa: SARPFRASSTDTQY

v_call: TRBV5-1
j_call: TRBJ2-7
cdr3_aa: ASSMGQGTYEQY

v_call: TRBV7-2
j_call: TRBJ2-7
cdr3_aa: ASSLGNRGEQY

v_call: TRBV6-1
j_call: TRBJ1-2
cdr3_aa: ASSRQGQDYGYT

v_call: TRBV2
j_call: TRBJ2-1
cdr3_aa: ASRASGSSYNEQF

v_call: TRBV27
j_call: TRBJ1-5
cdr3_aa: ASSIETGAQPQH

v_call: TRBV6-2/TRBV6-3
j_call: TRBJ2-1
cdr3_aa: ASSYSSVAGRTYNEQF

v_call: TRBV11-3
j_call: TRBJ2-7
cdr3_aa: ASSRGGRGGYEQY

v_call: TRBV7-2
j_call: TRBJ1-6
cdr3_aa: ASSLSTGSPLH

v_call: TRBV6-1
j_call: TRBJ2-3
cdr3_aa: ASSRLAGAADTQY

v_call: TRBV7-2
j_call: TRBJ2-3
cdr3_aa: ASSQKTVASTDTQY

v_call: TRBV5-6
j_call: TRBJ2-6
cdr3_aa: ASSLPGLGGANVLT

v_call: TRBV27
j_call: TRBJ1-1
cdr3_aa: ASSRTGENTEAF

v_call: TRBV27
j_call: TRBJ1-6
cdr3_aa: ASSSRTGGQWDSPLH

v_call: TRBV7-9
j_call: TRBJ2-7
cdr3_aa: ASSFPDSYEQY